Many counts were recorded for the clone carrying this T cell receptor (beta chain). Its specificity is not known. In TCRdb, the PCR reads were re-called with MiXCR into one record per CDR3 protein. The sample yields over 8,000 distinct CDR3 sequences, about 18% seen once. The data derive from a study of molecular identifiers for immune sequencing clone quantification. As for the study in general: RNA, taken in replicates from around 20,000 or 100,000 naive CD8 cells, was split five ways, with four sequenced.

Findings and limits, study-wide: Clones above 20 RNA copies contained over 98% of effector molecules but under 1% of naive ones.

With 3 bases removed from V and 2 bases from J, the gap between germline ends came to 18 bases. The CDR3 is made up of 17 amino acids. CDR1 LGHNA and CDR2 YSLEER come from the germline V gene. Naive CD8 libraries were made from roughly 18,000 to 920,000 sorted cells, and they used 10%, 30% or 50% RNA. For naive CD8 T cells, sorting used the CD8+CD4-CCR7+CD45RA+ phenotype. The sample was naive CD8+ T cells from blood, with Jurkat cell RNA spiked in. The sample's subset: FACS-sorted CD8+CD4-CCR7+CD45RA+ naive T cells. V gene TRBV4-3 combines with J gene TRBJ2-3; TRBD2 is a possible D gene (5 bases). The TCR sequence derives from a human donor in good health. Some libraries in this study had Jurkat cell RNA spiked in. This CDR3 is CASSQNSEGPNTDTQYF. CDR3 sequence (DNA): TGCGCCAGCAGCCAGAATTCCGAGGGCCCTAACACAGATACGCAGTATTTT.